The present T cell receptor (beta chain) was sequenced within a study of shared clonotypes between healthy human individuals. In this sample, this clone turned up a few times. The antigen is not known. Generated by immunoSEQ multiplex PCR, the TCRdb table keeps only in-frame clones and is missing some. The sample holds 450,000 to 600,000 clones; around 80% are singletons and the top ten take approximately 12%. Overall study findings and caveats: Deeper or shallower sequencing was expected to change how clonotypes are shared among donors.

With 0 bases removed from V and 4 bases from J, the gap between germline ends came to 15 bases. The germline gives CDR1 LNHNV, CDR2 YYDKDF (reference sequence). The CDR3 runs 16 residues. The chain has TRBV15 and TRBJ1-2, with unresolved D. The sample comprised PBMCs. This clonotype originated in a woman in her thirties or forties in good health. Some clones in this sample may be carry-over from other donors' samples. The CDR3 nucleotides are TGTGCCACCAGCAGAGATTTCGCGAAGTCTGTCTATGGCTACACCTTC. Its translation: CATSRDFAKSVYGYTF.